Presented here are 28 T cell receptor beta chains from one specimen sequenced in a study of cytomegalovirus exposure and HLA in healthy donors. Primers included in the PCR were 60 Vbeta and 13 Jbeta primers. Sequenced by immunoSEQ multiplex PCR; TCRdb stores in-frame clones only, minus some. The data show approximately 210,000 clones, with approximately 85% seen just once and around 2% held by the top ten. Sequences were obtained from PBMCs. Every receptor here comes from a man between 18 and 29 years old in good health and CMV-seronegative.

This chain joins TRBV19 and TRBJ2-1; 7 bases match TRBD2. This CDR3 contains 17 residues. CDR1 and CDR2 from the germline V gene are LNHDA and SQIVND (reference sequence). The V and J ends lost 8 bases and 0 bases, in that order; junction bases with no gene match: 13. DNA of the CDR3: TGTGCCAGTCGACCCCTCGCCGGCGGGAGCTCCTACAATGAGCAGTTCTTC. Translation: CASRPLAGGSSYNEQFF. Filled out from reference TRBV19 and TRBJ2-1, the complete variable domain reads DGGITQSPKYLFRKEGQNVTLSCEQNLNHDAMYWYRQDPGQGLRLIYYSQIVNDFQKGDIAEGYSVSREKKESFPLTVTSAQKNPTAFYLCASRPLAGGSSYNEQFFGPGTRLTVL.

The chain has TRBV30 and TRBJ2-5, with a tentative D call TRBD1 (7 bases). The end of the DNA is better explained by TRBJ2-7, so the J call may be wrong. CDR1 is GTSNPN, CDR2 SVGIG, per germline (reference sequence). The CDR3 is 14 amino acids. The CDR3 protein is CALQGGTRANEQYF. DNA for the CDR3: TGTGCCCTCCAGGGGGGCACAAGGGCGAACGAGCAGTACTTC.

The chain links TRBV11-2 to TRBJ1-6; a possible D gene is TRBD1 (6 bases). Germline V gene data show CDR1 as SGHAT and CDR2 as FQNNGV. V was shortened by 5 bases and J by 0 bases, with 20 bases between the two germline ends. CDR3 size: 19 residues. CDR3 region: CASSIGAGESGSYNSPLHF. The CDR3 bases are TGTGCCAGCAGCATAGGGGCAGGGGAAAGCGGCTCCTATAATTCACCCCTCCACTTT.

The chain couples TRBV10-1 to TRBJ1-1; D perhaps matches TRBD1 (5 bases). Between the trimmed V and J ends, which lost 0 bases and 4 bases, there was a span of 9 bases. This CDR3 has 14 amino acids. Germline V gene sequence: CDR1 WNHNN, CDR2 SYGVQD (reference sequence). CDR3 in amino acids: CASSESGGATEAFF. DNA for the CDR3: TGCGCCAGCAGTGAGTCAGGAGGGGCCACTGAAGCTTTCTTT.

The chain recombines TRBV7-9 with TRBJ2-3, with a possible D match to TRBD1 (6 bases). V gave up 1 base and J gave up 1 base, with 21 bases separating them. The germline CDR1 and CDR2 sequences are SEHNR and FQNEAQ (reference sequence). The CDR3 is made up of 19 amino acids. CDR3 loop: CASSLEAQQGDFGTDTQYF. CDR3 sequence (DNA): TGTGCCAGCAGCTTAGAGGCGCAACAGGGAGACTTCGGCACAGATACGCAGTATTTT.

The count of this clone is one. The chain carries TRBV15 and TRBJ2-7; 8 positions agree with TRBD1. The V gene end was trimmed by 5 bases and the J gene end by 0 bases; junction bases not matched to a gene: 6. The CDR3 length is 15 residues. The germline CDR1 and CDR2 sequences are LNHNV and YYDKDF (reference sequence). CDR3 amino acids: CATSGRTGISYEQYF. The CDR3 bases are TGTGCCACCAGCGGCCGGACAGGGATCTCCTACGAGCAGTACTTC.

The rearrangement joins TRBV29-1 to TRBJ2-7; possible D gene TRBD1, 6 bases. V was trimmed by 4 bases and J by 2 bases, leaving 12 bases between them. The CDR3 covers 13 residues. Looked up from germline, CDR1 is SQVTM and CDR2 is ANQGSEA. This chain's CDR3 is CSVAQGNAYEQYF. CDR3 coding DNA: TGCAGCGTTGCCCAGGGGAATGCCTACGAGCAGTACTTC.

This chain connects TRBV4-2 to TRBJ2-5; D may be TRBD2 (6 bases). This CDR3 spans 15 amino acids. Germline lookup yields CDR1 LGHNA and CDR2 YNFKEQ. With 0 bases removed from V and 4 bases from J, the gap between germline ends came to 12 bases. CDR3 region: CASSQDPRLGETQYF. The DNA of the CDR3 is TGTGCCAGCAGCCAAGATCCGAGACTAGGAGAGACCCAGTACTTC.

This clone is a singleton in its sample. V is TRBV19 and J is TRBJ1-1; D is possibly TRBD1 (5 bases). The CDR3 has 16 residues. V shed 5 bases and J shed 0 bases, with 16 bases lying between them. In germline, CDR1 is LNHDA, CDR2 SQIVND (reference sequence). The DNA of the CDR3 is TGTGCCAGTAGTCCCGACAGCCGGGCAGTGAACACTGAAGCTTTCTTT. As protein: CASSPDSRAVNTEAFF.

The chain carries TRBV6-1 and TRBJ2-5; tentative D call: TRBD1 (5 bases). The CDR3 has 16 residues. Germline V gene data show CDR1 as MNHNS and CDR2 as SASEGT. The V gene lost 1 base and the J gene lost 0 bases, with 12 bases spanning the gap. The CDR3 protein is CASSEGYRPYQETQYF. For the CDR3, the DNA is TGTGCCAGCAGTGAAGGCTACAGGCCGTACCAAGAGACCCAGTACTTC.

CDR3 in DNA: TGTGCCAGCAGTGCGACGACAGAGAATCAGCCCCAGCATTTT. Encoded protein: CASSATTENQPQHF. The chain joins TRBV6-1 to TRBJ1-5; perhaps TRBD1 as D (5 bases). V shed 4 bases and J shed 4 bases, with 11 bases lying between them. This CDR3 comprises 14 residues. Germline V gene sequence: CDR1 MNHNS, CDR2 SASEGT.

This sequence joins TRBV7-9 and TRBJ2-4, with TRBD1 matching over 10 bases. This CDR3 region has 17 residues. Per germline, CDR1 SEHNR and CDR2 FQNEAQ (reference sequence). The J segment lost 2 bases and the V segment lost 4 bases, leaving 8 bases of the junction unmatched. The CDR3 protein is CASSSSGDRGPKNIQYF. The CDR3 nucleotides read TGTGCCAGCAGCTCCAGTGGGGACAGGGGTCCCAAAAACATTCAGTACTTC.

V and J are TRBV5-1 and TRBJ2-7, with no clear D. V lost 0 bases and J lost 5, with 6 bases in between. The CDR3 totals 12 residues. Germline V gene data show CDR1 as SGHRS and CDR2 as YFSETQ. The CDR3 protein is CASSLAADEQYF. CDR3 coding DNA: TGCGCCAGCAGCTTGGCCGCGGACGAGCAGTACTTC.

The V and J genes are TRBV6-1 and TRBJ2-1; 11 bases are a match to TRBD1. Germline V CDR1 and CDR2: MNHNS, SASEGT. Losses at the gene ends were 6 bases for V and 9 bases for J; bases not matched to a gene: 7. The CDR3 covers 14 residues. CDR3 DNA: TGTGCCAGCAGAGCCGGGACAGGGGGTATTGAGCAGTTCTTC. Its protein product is CASRAGTGGIEQFF.

V usage is TRBV6-1 and J usage is TRBJ1-5; no reliable D call. The V and J ends lost 2 bases and 0 bases respectively, with 8 bases between them. The CDR3 has 15 residues. The germline CDR1 and CDR2 sequences are MNHNS and SASEGT. CDR3 sequence (DNA): TGTGCCAGCAGTGAATTAGCGGGTAGCAATCAGCCCCAGCATTTT. It encodes CASSELAGSNQPQHF.

This clone has just one count. This chain links TRBV6-1 with TRBJ1-4, with D maybe TRBD1 (6 bases). V lost 6 bases and J 8 bases, leaving 19 bases between the germline ends. Germline V gene lookup returns CDR1 MNHNS and CDR2 SASEGT. The CDR3 spans 15 residues. CDR3 region: CASSPNPTGREKLFF. As DNA, the CDR3 is TGTGCCAGCAGCCCCAACCCGACAGGACGGGAAAAACTGTTTTTT.

The chain joins TRBV29-1 to TRBJ2-3, with D maybe TRBD1 (5 bases). CDR3 length equals 13 residues. Germline loops: CDR1 SQVTM, CDR2 ANQGSEA. Deletions cut 3 bases from V and 3 bases from J, with 10 bases between. The CDR3 sequence is CSVEKRGTDTQYF. In DNA form, the CDR3 reads TGCAGCGTTGAGAAAAGGGGAACAGATACGCAGTATTTT.

The chain is built from TRBV5-1 and TRBJ2-2; D unclear. V was trimmed by 0 bases and J by 4 bases, leaving 13 bases between them. The V gene's germline CDR1 is SGHRS and CDR2 YFSETQ. The length of the CDR3 is 16 residues. Here the CDR3 reads CASSLGHQIPTGELFF. As DNA, the CDR3 is TGCGCCAGCAGCTTGGGACATCAGATTCCCACCGGGGAGCTGTTTTTT.

This chain uses TRBV5-6 with TRBJ1-1; TRBD1 matches at 8 bases. J was trimmed by 1 base and V by 4 bases; bases with no gene match: 12. The CDR3 has 17 residues. CDR1 is SGHDT and CDR2 is YYEEEE in the germline V gene. Here the CDR3 DNA reads TGTGCCAGCAGCGTTAGGACAGGGCGAACGAGGAACACTGAAGCTTTCTTT. Its translation: CASSVRTGRTRNTEAFF.

The chain joins TRBV7-3 to TRBJ1-5; D is undetermined. V dropped 3 bases and J dropped 5 bases, with 11 bases sitting between them. This CDR3 comprises 14 residues. Germline CDR1 SGHTA, CDR2 FQGTGA. CDR3 nucleotide sequence: TGTGCCAGCAGCTTCGCGATGGACTATCAGCCCCAGCATTTT. It encodes CASSFAMDYQPQHF. Complete variable domain (other parts from reference TRBV7-3 and TRBJ1-5): GAGVSQTPSNKVTEKGKYVELRCDPISGHTALYWYRQSLGQGPEFLIYFQGTGAADDSGLPNDRFFAVRPEGSVSTLKIQRTERGDSAVYLCASSFAMDYQPQHFGDGTRLSIL.

This chain uses TRBV7-2 with TRBJ1-5; D is possibly TRBD1 (5 bases). Trimming pared 2 bases from V and 3 bases from J, leaving 11 bases between. Germline V gives CDR1 SGHTA, CDR2 FQGNSA. This CDR3 has 15 amino acids. The chain's CDR3 is CASSLWAGNNQPQHF. CDR3 DNA: TGTGCCAGCAGCTTATGGGCAGGGAACAATCAGCCCCAGCATTTT.

CDR3 protein: CASSQLSGGQFF. In DNA form, the CDR3 reads TGTGCCAGCAGCCAATTATCGGGAGGGCAGTTCTTC. This chain joins TRBV7-3 and TRBJ2-1; 7 bases align to TRBD2. This CDR3 has 12 residues. Germline V lookup: CDR1 SGHTA, CDR2 FQGTGA. V dropped 5 bases and J dropped 12; count of bases not matched to a gene: 7. Filled out from reference TRBV7-3 and TRBJ2-1, the complete variable domain reads GAGVSQTPSNKVTEKGKYVELRCDPISGHTALYWYRQSLGQGPEFLIYFQGTGAADDSGLPNDRFFAVRPEGSVSTLKIQRTERGDSAVYLCASSQLSGGQFFGPGTRLTVL.

This clone was recorded only once. The J gene is TRBJ1-2, the V gene TRBV10-3, with 8 bases lining up with TRBD1. There are 15 residues in the CDR3. From germline, CDR1 is ENHRY and CDR2 SYGVKD. V was pared by 4 bases and J by 7 bases, with 11 bases of the junction left unmatched. CDR3 sequence (DNA): TGTGCCATCAGTGGCTTCTCTCAGGGGGCGGGTGGCTACACCTTC. The encoded protein is CAISGFSQGAGGYTF.

The genes are TRBV29-1 and TRBJ1-2, with D uncertain. V shed 4 bases and J shed 1 base, with 7 bases lying between them. Per germline, CDR1 SQVTM and CDR2 ANQGSEA. This CDR3 is built from 12 residues. The CDR3, as DNA: TGCAGCGTTGGTCGCAGTAACTATGGCTACACCTTC. Its translation is CSVGRSNYGYTF.

V is TRBV18 and J is TRBJ1-1, with D unresolved. The CDR3 loop spans 13 amino acids. CDR1 and CDR2 (germline): KGHSH, LQKENI. Trimming stripped 3 bases from V and 3 bases from J, with 8 bases between. The CDR3 region is CASSPSVDTEAFF. DNA of the CDR3: TGTGCCAGCTCACCGAGTGTGGACACTGAAGCTTTCTTT.

The V and J genes are TRBV6-1 and TRBJ2-3; TRBD2 matches 7 bases. J gave up 3 bases and V 2 bases, and 8 bases lay outside the gene matches. From germline, CDR1 is MNHNS and CDR2 SASEGT. This CDR3 has 16 residues. The CDR3 is CASSERRREPTDTQYF. Here the CDR3 DNA reads TGTGCCAGCAGTGAACGGCGGCGGGAGCCAACAGATACGCAGTATTTT.

The genes are TRBV5-4 and TRBJ2-3; 16 positions match TRBD2. V was clipped by 2 bases and J by 5 bases; unmatched bases: 5. Germline V gene data show CDR1 as SGHNT and CDR2 as YYREEE (reference sequence). This CDR3 has 17 residues. The CDR3 nucleotides read TGTGCCAGCAGCTTCTCCGGGACTAGCGGGAGGGGAGATACGCAGTATTTT. This encodes CASSFSGTSGRGDTQYF.

J is TRBJ2-5 and V is TRBV4-2; the match to TRBD1 covers 9 bases. The CDR3 length is 19 residues. Germline V gene sequence: CDR1 LGHNA, CDR2 YNFKEQ. V gave up 0 bases and J gave up 0 bases; unmatched junction bases: 11. The chain's CDR3 is CASSQDMTGGVGNQETQYF. In DNA, the CDR3 is TGTGCCAGCAGCCAAGATATGACAGGGGGAGTGGGGAACCAAGAGACCCAGTACTTC.